The rows below give T cell receptor beta chains drawn from one sample of a study of T cells in Graves' hyperthyroidism and ophthalmopathy. TCRdb reprocessed the multiplex PCR reads via MiXCR and lists one record per CDR3 protein. The sample includes over 550,000 distinct CDR3 sequences, approximately 15% seen only once; the top ten take 18%. Sequenced input: blood. The receptor source for this set is a woman under 30 with Graves' hyperthyroidism. The CDR3 runs from the conserved cysteine through the conserved F or W. A D gene is named only where the DNA matches it firmly. Only some rows state a clone size, as once, few, many or a class for expanded clones.

>many|TRBJ2-7|TRBV7-9|18|TRBD2
TGTGCCAGCAGTAAAGGGACTAGCGGGAGGGCCGAAGTCTACGAGCAGTACTTC
CASSKGTSGRAEVYEQYF
>many|TRBJ1-5|TRBV19|16|TRBD1
TGTGCCAGTAGTACCCGTAAGGGGGCGAGCAATCAGCCCCAGCATTTT
CASSTRKGASNQPQHF
>many|TRBJ2-2|TRBV7-2|14|TRBD1
TGTGCCAGCGGGCAGACAGGGGACACCGGGGAGCTGTTTTTT
CASGQTGDTGELFF
>few|TRBJ1-6|TRBV27|16|TRBD1
TGTGCCAGCAGAAAAACGACAGGGAAGAGGAATTCACCCCTCCACTTT
CASRKTTGKRNSPLHF
>many|TRBJ1-5|TRBV20-1|14|TRBD1
TGCAGTATCCGGGGGGACAGGGTCAATCAGCCCCAGCATTTT
CSIRGDRVNQPQHF
>few|TRBJ2-1|TRBV9|16|TRBD2
TGTGCCAGCAGCGGATATAGCGGGGGCGATCTGAATGAGCAGTTCTTC
CASSGYSGGDLNEQFF
>many|TRBJ1-5|TRBV28|15|NA
TGTGCCAGCAGTTCCACCGGGACACCCGATCAGCCCCAGCATTTT
CASSSTGTPDQPQHF
>few|TRBJ1-2|TRBV10-3|15|NA
TGTGCCATCAGTGAGTCTGGACGGCAAAACTATGGCTACACCTTC
CAISESGRQNYGYTF
>few|TRBJ2-5|TRBV29-1|13|NA
TGCAGCGTTGAAAGTCGGTCCCAAGAGACCCAGTACTTC
CSVESRSQETQYF
>few|TRBJ2-5|TRBV7-2|14|NA
TGTGCCAGCACCAATGACCCCTGGGGAGAGACCCAGTACTTC
CASTNDPWGETQYF
>few|TRBJ1-2|TRBV3-1|14|TRBD1
TGTGCCAGCAGCCAGTCGGGACAGAACTATGGCTACACCTTC
CASSQSGQNYGYTF
>NA|TRBJ1-2|TRBV10-3|15|TRBD1
TGTGCCATCAGTGAGTCGAGTCAGGGGGTAAATGGCTACACCTTC
CAISESSQGVNGYTF
>many|TRBJ2-7|TRBV11-2|15|NA
TGTGCCAGCAGCTTAGGGGGACCCGTATTCTACGAGCAGTACTTC
CASSLGGPVFYEQYF
>few|TRBJ2-3|TRBV29-1|14|NA
TGCAGCGTTGACTTTCCCAGGGGAACAGATACGCAGTATTTT
CSVDFPRGTDTQYF
>NA|TRBJ2-5|TRBV10-3|13|TRBD1
TGTGCCACGCGGACAGGCCCGCAAGAGACCCAGTACTTC
CATRTGPQETQYF
>NA|TRBJ2-2|TRBV5-1|14|TRBD1
TGCGCCAGCAGAAAGGGACAGCACACCGGGGAGCTGTTTTTT
CASRKGQHTGELFF
>NA|TRBJ2-1|TRBV5-1|16|TRBD1
TGCGCCAGCAGCCGATTACAGGGGAGCCCCTACAATGAGCAGTTCTTC
CASSRLQGSPYNEQFF
>once|TRBJ2-3|TRBV2|13|NA
TGTGCCACCGGAACTCAATGGACAGATACGCAGTATTTT
CATGTQWTDTQYF
>NA|TRBJ2-3|TRBV7-9|14|NA
TGTGCCAGCAGAACAGGAGCCCACACAGATACGCAGTATTTT
CASRTGAHTDTQYF
>NA|TRBJ2-1|TRBV14|16|NA
TGTGCCAGCAGCCAAATCTCCTGGGGTCAGAACAATGAGCAGTTCTTC
CASSQISWGQNNEQFF
>few|TRBJ1-2|TRBV18|14|TRBD1
TGTGCCACTACGAAGACAGGGGGCAACTATGGCTACACCTTC
CATTKTGGNYGYTF
>few|TRBJ2-7|TRBV3-1|14|NA
TGTGCCAGCAGCCACCCCGGGACACACACGGAGCAGTACTTC
CASSHPGTHTEQYF
>NA|TRBJ2-7|TRBV12-3/TRBV12-4|15|TRBD1
TGTGCCAGCAGTTCCCGGGACAGCCCGTCCTACGAGCAGTACTTC
CASSSRDSPSYEQYF
>NA|TRBJ2-3|TRBV10-1|15|NA
TGCGCCAGCAGTGAGCGGGTGGCGGCTCTAGATACGCAGTATTTT
CASSERVAALDTQYF
>many|TRBJ2-4|TRBV30|14|NA
TGTGCCTGGAGTCAAGGACAGATAAAGGACATTCAGTACTTC
CAWSQGQIKDIQYF
>many|TRBJ2-3|TRBV11-2|15|NA
TGTGCCAGCAGCTTATCAGGGGCGAGGATAGATACGCAGTATTTT
CASSLSGARIDTQYF
>many|TRBJ1-1|TRBV30|11|NA
TGTGCCTGGAAAGGGGGAACTGAAGCTTTCTTT
CAWKGGTEAFF
>few|TRBJ2-7|TRBV19|16|NA
TGTGCCAGTAGTATAGGGGGGTACCCGCGGACCTACGAGCAGTACTTC
CASSIGGYPRTYEQYF
>many|TRBJ1-2|TRBV2|13|NA
TGTGCCAGCAGTGTTCTAGGACACTATGGCTACACCTTC
CASSVLGHYGYTF
>NA|TRBJ2-3|TRBV6-2/TRBV6-3|18|TRBD2
TGTGCCAGCAGTTACATGTCTAGCGGGGGCTCCGGACGGGATACGCAGTATTTT
CASSYMSSGGSGRDTQYF
>few|TRBJ2-1|TRBV27|14|TRBD1
TGTGCCAGCAGTCAAAACAGGGGTCACAATGAGCAGTTCTTC
CASSQNRGHNEQFF
>few|TRBJ1-2|TRBV15|12|NA
TGTGCCACCAGCAACGGGGGGCCCGGCTACACCTTC
CATSNGGPGYTF
>few|TRBJ2-1|TRBV20-1|14|NA
TGCAGTGCTAGCGGACACCAGTTCTACAATGAGCAGTTCTTC
CSASGHQFYNEQFF
>many|TRBJ2-7|TRBV7-9|15|NA
TGTGCCAGCAGCTCTCGGGACGCCACTCCTTATGAGCAGTACTTC
CASSSRDATPYEQYF
>many|TRBJ1-2|TRBV7-2|13|NA
TGTGCCAGCAGCTTAGTAGGGGTTTATGGCTACACCTTC
CASSLVGVYGYTF
>many|TRBJ2-1|TRBV27|15|TRBD2
TGTGCCAGCAGCGCTAGCGGGAGGGCCTGGAATGAGCAGTTCTTC
CASSASGRAWNEQFF
>few|TRBJ1-5|TRBV4-3|18|NA
TGCGCCAGCAGCCAGCTCCCTGTAGGGGGGATGGGCAATCAGCCCCAGCATTTT
CASSQLPVGGMGNQPQHF
>many|TRBJ2-4|TRBV2|15|TRBD2
TGTGCCAGCAGTCCCCTGGCACTAGCGAGAAACATTCAGTACTTC
CASSPLALARNIQYF
>few|TRBJ2-7|TRBV3-1|12|NA
TGTGCCAGCAGCCAAGATGGGAACGAGCAGTACTTC
CASSQDGNEQYF
>NA|TRBJ2-7|TRBV7-2|15|TRBD1
TGTGCCAGCAGCTTACAGGGGGCTGGGTCCTACGAGCAGTACTTC
CASSLQGAGSYEQYF